The sample holds a few counts of the clone carrying this T cell receptor beta chain. This entry belongs to a study of response to subunit inactivated influenza vaccine. TCRdb independently ran MiXCR on the RT-PCR reads; one entry per CDR3 protein. The repertoire holds some 850,000 distinct CDR3 sequences, with around 18% as singletons. The CDR3 is made up of 15 amino acids. The germline V gene encodes CDR1 DFQATT and CDR2 SNEGSKA (reference sequence). V lost 0 bases, J lost 8 bases, and 5 bases stayed unmatched. Material: PBMCs from blood, obtained around 5 days after vaccination. This chain joins TRBV20-1 and TRBJ1-6; 9 bases agree with TRBD1. This clonotype was sampled from a man aged 50 or older who received an inactivated influenza vaccine. The CDR3 sequence is CSARDPGQGDSPLHF. DNA for the CDR3: TGCAGTGCTAGAGACCCGGGACAGGGAGATTCACCCCTCCACTTT.